This T cell receptor beta chain was identified in a study of cytomegalovirus exposure and HLA in healthy donors. The study's findings and limits: In all likelihood, a cluster of highly shared sequence variants was a sequencing artifact. In a later analysis, at a false discovery rate of 0.05, under 20,000 TCR beta sequences were associated with HLA alleles.

Primers for the PCR totalled 60 Vbeta and 13 Jbeta. The protocol was immunoSEQ multiplex PCR, while the TCRdb copy is restricted to in-frame clones and leaves out a portion. The sample shows approximately 92,000 clones, under 90% of them seen only once. Turning to this clone: Antigen unknown.

V dropped 4 bases and J dropped 2; count of bases not matched to a gene: 9. The germline CDR1 and CDR2 sequences are LNHDA and SQIVND (reference sequence). The CDR3 consists of 16 residues. The gene calls are TRBV19 and TRBJ2-3; 7 positions match TRBD1. The sequence was obtained from an older woman in good health and CMV-seropositive. The sample taken for sequencing was PBMCs. CDR3 protein: CASSTQRQGDTDTQYF. CDR3 in DNA: TGTGCCAGTAGTACCCAGAGACAGGGTGACACAGATACGCAGTATTTT.